This T cell receptor beta chain was obtained from a study of CD8+CD57+ T cells in acquired aplastic anemia. Study in general: When averaged, DNA from sorted CD4+ and CD8+ cells came to approximately 3.2 ug.

Study outcomes and limitations: Between the patient and control groups, CD8+ Simpson's diversity did not differ significantly. The number of CD8+ CDR3 sequences shared by patients and controls was about 30.

This clonotype was observed at least ten times. The antigen remains undetermined. The template for TCR beta VDJ and CDR3 sequence profiling was genomic DNA. TCRdb itself ran the reads through MiXCR, one entry per CDR3 protein. The profile covers more than 100,000 distinct CDR3 sequences, with 41% appearing a single time and over 6.5% taken by the ten largest. V was pared by 5 bases and J by 2 bases, with 10 bases between. The CDR3 runs 14 residues. The receptor's source is a human donor in good health, serving as a control. Sequenced input: sorted CD4+, CD8+, or CD8+CD57+ T cells (not recorded which) from PBMCs. This sequence joins TRBV12-3 or TRBV12-4 and TRBJ1-3; TRBD1 is a possible D gene (5 bases). In nucleotides, the CDR3 is TGTGCCAGCAGTCCGCAGGGTGCTGGAAACACCATATATTTT. This encodes CASSPQGAGNTIYF.